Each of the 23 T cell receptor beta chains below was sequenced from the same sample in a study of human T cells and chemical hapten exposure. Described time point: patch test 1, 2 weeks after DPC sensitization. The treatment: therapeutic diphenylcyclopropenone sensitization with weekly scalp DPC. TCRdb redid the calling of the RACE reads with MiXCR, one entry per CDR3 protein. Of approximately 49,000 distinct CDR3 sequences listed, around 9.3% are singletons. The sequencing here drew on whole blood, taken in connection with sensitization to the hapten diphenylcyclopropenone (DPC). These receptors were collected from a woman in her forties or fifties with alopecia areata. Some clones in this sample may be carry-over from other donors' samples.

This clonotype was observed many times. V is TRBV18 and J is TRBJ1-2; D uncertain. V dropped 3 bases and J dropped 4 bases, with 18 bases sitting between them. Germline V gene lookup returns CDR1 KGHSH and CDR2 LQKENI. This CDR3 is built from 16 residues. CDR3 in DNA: TGTGCCAGCTCACCGAGTGGTAGTTACCGTGTCTATGGCTACACCTTC. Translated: CASSPSGSYRVYGYTF.

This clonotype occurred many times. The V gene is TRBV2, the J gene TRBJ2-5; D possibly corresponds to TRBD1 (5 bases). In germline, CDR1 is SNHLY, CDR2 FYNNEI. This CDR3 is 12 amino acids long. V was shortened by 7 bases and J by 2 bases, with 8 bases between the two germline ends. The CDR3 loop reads CASNRKQETQYF. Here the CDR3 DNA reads TGTGCCAGCAACAGGAAACAAGAGACCCAGTACTTC.

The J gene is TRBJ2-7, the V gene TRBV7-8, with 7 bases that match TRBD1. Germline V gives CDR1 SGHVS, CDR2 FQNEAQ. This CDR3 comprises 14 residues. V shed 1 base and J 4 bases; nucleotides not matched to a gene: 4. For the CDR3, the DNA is TGTGCCAGCAGCTTAGTACCAGGGGGTTACGAGCAGTACTTC. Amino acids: CASSLVPGGYEQYF.

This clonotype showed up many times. CDR3 coding DNA: TGTGCCAGCAGCTTACACGACAGGACTGAAGCTTTCTTT. Its protein is CASSLHDRTEAFF. V is TRBV7-6 and J is TRBJ1-1; weak D call: TRBD1 (6 bases). V lost 2 bases and J lost 5, with 9 bases in between. The germline gives CDR1 SGHVS, CDR2 FNYEAQ. This CDR3 region has 13 residues.

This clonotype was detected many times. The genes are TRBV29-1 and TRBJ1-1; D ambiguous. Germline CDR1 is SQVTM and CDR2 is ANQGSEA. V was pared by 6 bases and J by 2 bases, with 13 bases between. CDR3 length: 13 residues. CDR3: CSVHGRRNTEAFF. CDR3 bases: TGCAGCGTGCATGGACGGCGAAACACTGAAGCTTTCTTT.

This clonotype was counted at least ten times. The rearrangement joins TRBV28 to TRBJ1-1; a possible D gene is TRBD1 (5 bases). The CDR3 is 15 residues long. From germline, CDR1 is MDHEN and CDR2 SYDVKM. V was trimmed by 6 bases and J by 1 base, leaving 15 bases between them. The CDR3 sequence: CASRTKGQANTEAFF. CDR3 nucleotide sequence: TGTGCCAGCAGGACAAAAGGACAAGCGAACACTGAAGCTTTCTTT.

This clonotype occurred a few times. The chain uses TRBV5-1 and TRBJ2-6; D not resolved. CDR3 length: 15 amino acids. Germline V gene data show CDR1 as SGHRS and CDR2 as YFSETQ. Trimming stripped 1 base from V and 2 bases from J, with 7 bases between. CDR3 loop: CASSLTPTGANVLTF. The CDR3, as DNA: TGCGCCAGCAGCTTGACTCCAACTGGGGCCAACGTCCTGACTTTC.

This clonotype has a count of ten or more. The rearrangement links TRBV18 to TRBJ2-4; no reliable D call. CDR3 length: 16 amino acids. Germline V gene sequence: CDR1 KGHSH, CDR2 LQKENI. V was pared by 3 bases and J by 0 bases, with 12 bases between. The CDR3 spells CASSPDVILAKNIQYF. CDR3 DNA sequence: TGTGCCAGCTCACCCGATGTGATCTTAGCCAAAAACATTCAGTACTTC.

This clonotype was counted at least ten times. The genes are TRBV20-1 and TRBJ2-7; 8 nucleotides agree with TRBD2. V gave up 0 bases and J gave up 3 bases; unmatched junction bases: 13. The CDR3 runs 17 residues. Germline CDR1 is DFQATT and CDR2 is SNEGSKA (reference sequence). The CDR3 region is CSARDPSHSGTDYEQYF. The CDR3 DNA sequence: TGCAGTGCTAGAGACCCAAGCCATAGCGGGACGGACTACGAGCAGTACTTC.

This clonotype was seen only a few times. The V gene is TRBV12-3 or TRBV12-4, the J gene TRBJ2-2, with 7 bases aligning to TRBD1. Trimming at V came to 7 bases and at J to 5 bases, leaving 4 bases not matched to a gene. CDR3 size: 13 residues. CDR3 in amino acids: CASKTTGTGELFF. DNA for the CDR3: TGTGCCAGCAAAACGACAGGGACCGGGGAGCTGTTTTTT.

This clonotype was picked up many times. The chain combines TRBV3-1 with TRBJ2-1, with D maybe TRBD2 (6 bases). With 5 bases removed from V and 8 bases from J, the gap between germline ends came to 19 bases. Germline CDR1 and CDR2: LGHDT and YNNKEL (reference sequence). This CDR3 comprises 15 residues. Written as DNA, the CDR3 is TGTGCCAGCAGCTCCGCGGACTACGCTAGCGATGAGCAGTTCTTC. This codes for CASSSADYASDEQFF.

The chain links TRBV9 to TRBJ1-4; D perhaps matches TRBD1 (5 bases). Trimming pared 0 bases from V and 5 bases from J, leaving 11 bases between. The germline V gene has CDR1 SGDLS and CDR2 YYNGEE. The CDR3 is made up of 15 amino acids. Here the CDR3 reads CASSVGSNRNEKLFF. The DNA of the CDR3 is TGTGCCAGCAGCGTAGGATCAAACAGGAATGAAAAACTGTTTTTT.

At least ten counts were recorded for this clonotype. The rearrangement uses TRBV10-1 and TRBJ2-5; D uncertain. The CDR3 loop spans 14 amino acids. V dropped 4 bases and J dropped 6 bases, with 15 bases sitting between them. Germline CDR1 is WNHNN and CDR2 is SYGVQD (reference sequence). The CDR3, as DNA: TGCGCCAGCAGTGTCGCAGGAACCGGGCAGACCCAGTACTTC. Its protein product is CASSVAGTGQTQYF.

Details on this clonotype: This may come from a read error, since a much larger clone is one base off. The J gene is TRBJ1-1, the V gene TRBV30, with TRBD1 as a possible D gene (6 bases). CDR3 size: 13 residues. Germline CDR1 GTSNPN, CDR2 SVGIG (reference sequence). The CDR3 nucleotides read TGTGCCTGGAGTGTAGGACAGTACACTGAAGCTCTCTTT. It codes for CAWSVGQYTEALF.

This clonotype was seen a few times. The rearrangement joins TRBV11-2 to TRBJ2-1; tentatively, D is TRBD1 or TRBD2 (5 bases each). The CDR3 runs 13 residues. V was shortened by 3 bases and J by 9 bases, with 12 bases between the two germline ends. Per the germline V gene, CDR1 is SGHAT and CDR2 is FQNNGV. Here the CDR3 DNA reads TGTGCCAGCAGCTTGACACTGAGGGGTGAGCAGTTCTTC. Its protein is CASSLTLRGEQFF.

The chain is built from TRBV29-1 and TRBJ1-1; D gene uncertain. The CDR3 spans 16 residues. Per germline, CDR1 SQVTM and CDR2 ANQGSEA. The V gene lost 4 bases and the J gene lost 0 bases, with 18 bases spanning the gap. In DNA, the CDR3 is TGCAGCGTTGCCTTTTTCGAGGCCCTAATGAACACTGAAGCTTTCTTT. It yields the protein CSVAFFEALMNTEAFF.

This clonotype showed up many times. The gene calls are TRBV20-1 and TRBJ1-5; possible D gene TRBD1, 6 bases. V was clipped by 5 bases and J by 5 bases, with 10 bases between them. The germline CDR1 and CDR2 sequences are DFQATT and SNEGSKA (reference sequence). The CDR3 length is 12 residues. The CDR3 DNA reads TGCAGTGCTTCGGACAGAGATCAGCCCCAGCATTTT. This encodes CSASDRDQPQHF.

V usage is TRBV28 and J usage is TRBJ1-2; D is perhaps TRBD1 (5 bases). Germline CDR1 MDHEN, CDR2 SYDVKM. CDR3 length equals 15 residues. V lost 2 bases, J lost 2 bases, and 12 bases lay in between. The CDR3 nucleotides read TGTGCCAGCAGTTTAGGTTCGGCAGGGAACTATGGCTACACCTTC. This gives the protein CASSLGSAGNYGYTF.

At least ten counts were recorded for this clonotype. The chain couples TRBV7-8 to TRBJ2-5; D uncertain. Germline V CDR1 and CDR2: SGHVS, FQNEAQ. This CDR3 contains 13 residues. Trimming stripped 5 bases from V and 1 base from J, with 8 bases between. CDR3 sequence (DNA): TGTGCCAGCAGCCAGCCCGTCCAAGAGACCCAGTACTTC. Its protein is CASSQPVQETQYF.

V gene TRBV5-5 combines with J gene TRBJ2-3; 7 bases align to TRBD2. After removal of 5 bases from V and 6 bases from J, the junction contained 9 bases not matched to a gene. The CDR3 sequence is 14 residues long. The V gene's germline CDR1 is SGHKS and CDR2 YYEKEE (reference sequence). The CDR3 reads CASSVGLPLDTQYF. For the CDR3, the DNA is TGTGCCAGCAGTGTGGGACTACCACTCGATACGCAGTATTTT.

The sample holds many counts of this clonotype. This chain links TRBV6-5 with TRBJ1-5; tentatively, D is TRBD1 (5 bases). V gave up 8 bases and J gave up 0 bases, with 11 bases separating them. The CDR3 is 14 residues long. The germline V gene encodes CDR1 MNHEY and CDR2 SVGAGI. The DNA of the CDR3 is TGTGCCAGCGGGTCCAGGGCTAGCAATCAGCCCCAGCATTTT. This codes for CASGSRASNQPQHF.

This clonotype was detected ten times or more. CDR3 residues: CAISELAGGPYTQYF. The CDR3 DNA is TGTGCCATCAGTGAGCTAGCGGGAGGGCCTTATACGCAGTATTTT. This rearrangement joins TRBV10-3 to TRBJ2-3, with 12 bases aligning to TRBD2. The V gene's germline CDR1 is ENHRY and CDR2 SYGVKD. The length of the CDR3 is 15 residues. With V trimmed by 2 bases and J by 7 bases, 4 bases remained unmatched.

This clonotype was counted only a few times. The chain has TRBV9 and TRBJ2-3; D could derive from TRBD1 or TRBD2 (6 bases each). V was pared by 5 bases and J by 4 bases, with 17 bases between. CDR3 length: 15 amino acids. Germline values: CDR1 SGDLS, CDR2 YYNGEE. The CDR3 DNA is TGTGCCAGCAGTAGGGGGGCGCAAGATGCAGATACGCAGTATTTT. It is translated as CASSRGAQDADTQYF.